This T cell receptor beta chain originates from a study of cytomegalovirus exposure and HLA in healthy donors. CDR3 length equals 15 residues. Trimming cost V 6 bases and J 8 bases; bases outside gene matches: 13. Per germline, CDR1 MNHEY and CDR2 SVGAGI. Using immunoSEQ multiplex PCR, the repertoire was profiled, and TCRdb retains in-frame clones only, with some absent. The sample has under 80,000 clones; approximately 88% are singletons. Material for sequencing was PBMCs. The TCR originated in a woman between 18 and 29 years old in good health and CMV-seronegative. The rearrangement uses TRBV6-5 and TRBJ1-2; 9 nucleotides align to TRBD1. The CDR3 region is CASSPTQRTGEGYTF. DNA for the CDR3: TGTGCCAGCAGCCCGACCCAGCGGACAGGGGAGGGCTACACCTTC.